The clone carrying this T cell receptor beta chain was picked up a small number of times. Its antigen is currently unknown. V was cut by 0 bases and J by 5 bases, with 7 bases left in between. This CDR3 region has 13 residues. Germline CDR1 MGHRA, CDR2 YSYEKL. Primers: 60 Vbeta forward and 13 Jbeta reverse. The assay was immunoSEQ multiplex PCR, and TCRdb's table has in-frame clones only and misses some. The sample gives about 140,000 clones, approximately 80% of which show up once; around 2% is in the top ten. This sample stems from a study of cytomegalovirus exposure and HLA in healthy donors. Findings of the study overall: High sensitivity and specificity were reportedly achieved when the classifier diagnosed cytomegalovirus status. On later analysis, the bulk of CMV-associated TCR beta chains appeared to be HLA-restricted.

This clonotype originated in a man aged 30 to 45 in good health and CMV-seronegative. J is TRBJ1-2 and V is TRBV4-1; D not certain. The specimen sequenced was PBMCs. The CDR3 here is CASSQDPRYGYTF. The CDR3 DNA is TGCGCCAGCAGCCAAGATCCCAGATATGGCTACACCTTC.